The rows below give T cell receptor beta chains drawn from one sample of a study of molecular identifiers for immune sequencing clone quantification. TCRdb recomputed calls from the PCR reads with MiXCR, one row per CDR3 protein. The sample lists about 500,000 distinct CDR3 sequences; roughly 23% were seen once. The specimen was naive CD8+ T cells from blood, with Jurkat cell RNA spiked in. The source is a human donor in good health. Some libraries in this study had Jurkat cell RNA spiked in. Both conserved end residues are part of each CDR3. The D gene is left open where the match is weak. Clone size appears in some rows only: once, few, many, or a class for an expanded clone.

TRBJ1-3	few	TRBV9	15	TRBD1	TGTGCCAGCAGCGAACAGGGGGCAGGCGGAAACACCATATATTTT	CASSEQGAGGNTIYF
TRBJ2-1	few	TRBV21-1	9	NA	TGTGCCAGCAACGGGGAGGGGTTCTTC	CASNGEGFF
TRBJ2-7	few	TRBV5-1	16	TRBD2	TGCGCCAGCAGGGTTGGGCAGCGGGGGGACCTGTCCAACGAGTACTTC	CASRVGQRGDLSNEYF
TRBJ2-7	NA	TRBV2	14	NA	TGTGCCACCACCAAACGGGACTCGACCTACGAGCAGTACTTC	CATTKRDSTYEQYF
TRBJ2-1	few	TRBV7-9	13	NA	TGTGCCAGCAGCTTAGCGATAAACAATGAGCAGTTCTTC	CASSLAINNEQFF
TRBJ2-3	many	TRBV14	13	NA	TGTGCCAGCAGCCAAGTTGTGGCAGATACGCAGTATTTT	CASSQVVADTQYF
TRBJ2-4	NA	TRBV6-2/TRBV6-3	15	TRBD2	TGTGCCAGCAGTTACGTAGCGGGAGACAAAAACATTCAGTACTTC	CASSYVAGDKNIQYF
TRBJ2-1	many	TRBV11-2	12	NA	TGTGCCAGCAGCCAAGGACACAATGAGCAGTTCTTC	CASSQGHNEQFF
TRBJ2-1	NA	TRBV6-5	16	NA	TGTGCCAGCAGTTACTCTACAGGGACTACCTACAATGAGCAGTTCTTC	CASSYSTGTTYNEQFF
TRBJ2-1	few	TRBV20-1	17	TRBD2	TGCAGTGCTAGAGAGGGTAGCGGGGGCCCCCTGCCCAATGAGCAGTTCTTC	CSAREGSGGPLPNEQFF
TRBJ2-5	NA	TRBV12-3/TRBV12-4	16	NA	TGTGCCAGCAGTTTCCTTAGGCGGGGGCCACAAGAGACCCAGTACTTC	CASSFLRRGPQETQYF
TRBJ2-7	many	TRBV2	14	NA	TGTGCCAGCAGTGAAGCGCGGCAGGAGGACGAGCAGTACTTC	CASSEARQEDEQYF
TRBJ2-3	few	TRBV24-1	13	NA	TGTGCCACCAGTGATCCCCCGGCAGATACGCAGTATTTT	CATSDPPADTQYF
TRBJ2-3	NA	TRBV27	15	NA	TGTGCCGGCAGTTTATTAGATGGCGCCACAGATACGCAGTATTTT	CAGSLLDGATDTQYF
TRBJ2-7	many	TRBV5-1	13	NA	TGCGCCAGCAGCCACGAGTACACCTACGAGCAGTACTTC	CASSHEYTYEQYF
TRBJ2-4	many	TRBV5-1	16	NA	TGCGCCAGCAGTCCGACAGTAAGCGGAGCCAAAAACATTCAGTACTTC	CASSPTVSGAKNIQYF
TRBJ1-4	many	TRBV14	17	NA	TGTGCCAGCAGCCAAGAAACAATCGGAGGGAATGAAGAAAAACTGTTTTTT	CASSQETIGGNEEKLFF
TRBJ1-2	many	TRBV29-1	11	NA	TGCAGCGTTGGGGCAGAAGATGGCTACACCTTC	CSVGAEDGYTF
TRBJ2-7	NA	TRBV27	15	NA	TGTGCCAGCAGGAAAGCCCAAGGGAGTACCTACGAGCAGTACTTC	CASRKAQGSTYEQYF
TRBJ1-2	NA	TRBV29-1	14	TRBD1	TGCAGCGCGGTTGTCCAGGGGGTTACCTATGGCTACACCTTC	CSAVVQGVTYGYTF
TRBJ2-5	few	TRBV27	13	NA	TGTGCCAGCTCCTTGATCCGAGGGGAGACCCAGTACTTC	CASSLIRGETQYF
TRBJ2-3	many	TRBV7-9	16	TRBD2	TGTGCCAGCAGCTTAGGGGCCAGCGGGAGCGCGGATACGCAGTATTTT	CASSLGASGSADTQYF
TRBJ1-2	NA	TRBV2	14	TRBD1	TGTGCCAGCAGTGAAGGGGACAGCATCTATGGCTACACCTTC	CASSEGDSIYGYTF
TRBJ2-3	few	TRBV3-1	15	NA	TGTGCCAGCAGCCAAGGAGGGTTTGTCACAGATACGCAGTATTTT	CASSQGGFVTDTQYF
TRBJ2-1	few	TRBV27	14	NA	TGTGCCAGCAGGGCTAGATACCCCTACAATGAGCAGTTCTTC	CASRARYPYNEQFF
TRBJ1-2	NA	TRBV14	13	NA	TGTGCCAGCAGCCAGGGGGAGCGGTATGGCTACACCTTC	CASSQGERYGYTF
TRBJ2-1	NA	TRBV29-1	9	NA	TGCAGCGTTGGTTATGAGCAGTTCTTC	CSVGYEQFF
TRBJ2-7	NA	TRBV27	14	TRBD2	TGTGCCAGCAGTTTGTCTAGCGGGGGTTACGAGCAGTACTTC	CASSLSSGGYEQYF
TRBJ1-1	many	TRBV7-9	16	TRBD1	TGTGCCAGCAGCTCCGGCCAGGGGGGCAGTGAGACTGAAGCTTTCTTT	CASSSGQGGSETEAFF
TRBJ1-2	NA	TRBV6-5	17	TRBD1	TGTGCCAGCAGCGGGGGGACATCGGACAGGGTACATTTTGGCCACACCTTC	CASSGGTSDRVHFGHTF
TRBJ2-1	NA	TRBV6-2/TRBV6-3	15	NA	TGTGCCAGCAGTTACGACTCAAGCTCCTACAATGAGCAGTTCTTC	CASSYDSSSYNEQFF
TRBJ2-7	many	TRBV30	12	NA	TGTGCCTGGAGTGTAAACAGAAACGGGCAGTACTTC	CAWSVNRNGQYF
TRBJ2-7	NA	TRBV4-1	15	TRBD2	TGCGCCAGCAGCCATGGGACTAGCGGGGTCTACGAGCAGTACTTC	CASSHGTSGVYEQYF
TRBJ2-3	few	TRBV11-2	14	NA	TGTGCCAGCAGCTTATTTGCGTCCACAGATACGCAGTATTTT	CASSLFASTDTQYF